Listed here are 13 T cell receptor beta chains from one sample, sequenced in a study of T cell responses to AZD1222 COVID-19 vaccine. TCRdb's table, derived via immunoSEQ multiplex PCR, lists solely in-frame clones and lacks some. The table shows 120,000 or so clones, with around 92% occurring only once. The starting material was peripheral blood, obtained 28 days after the second AZD1222 dose. Receptors were obtained from an adult who received the AZD1222 COVID-19 vaccine.

This clone has only one observation. This sequence joins TRBV9 and TRBJ1-1, with D possibly being TRBD1 (5 bases). Between the trimmed V and J ends, which lost 3 bases and 4 bases, there was a span of 19 bases. The length of the CDR3 is 16 residues. Germline V gene lookup returns CDR1 SGDLS and CDR2 YYNGEE. CDR3 sequence reads: CASSEGGARSVTEAFF. The CDR3 bases are TGTGCCAGCAGCGAAGGTGGGGCGAGGTCCGTCACTGAAGCTTTCTTT.

The rearrangement uses TRBV7-9 and TRBJ1-1; D is undetermined. The CDR3 runs to 13 residues. The V end lost 2 bases, the J end lost 4 bases, and 8 bases lay between the germline ends. Germline loops: CDR1 SEHNR, CDR2 FQNEAQ (reference sequence). CDR3: CASSLIEATEAFF. CDR3 in DNA: TGTGCCAGCAGCTTAATAGAAGCCACTGAAGCTTTCTTT. Together with reference TRBV7-9 and TRBJ1-1, the CDR3 gives the full variable domain: DTGVSQNPRHKITKRGQNVTFRCDPISEHNRLYWYRQTLGQGPEFLTYFQNEAQLEKSRLLSDRFSAERPKGSFSTLEIQRTEQGDSAMYLCASSLIEATEAFFGQGTRLTVV.

This clone was counted a few times. This rearrangement joins TRBV11-2 to TRBJ1-2; D is unresolved. V was clipped by 0 bases and J by 0 bases, with 11 bases between them. The CDR3 consists of 16 residues. Looked up from germline, CDR1 is SGHAT and CDR2 is FQNNGV. The CDR3: CASSLDEGRSNYGYTF. As DNA, the CDR3 is TGTGCCAGCAGCTTAGACGAGGGCAGGTCTAACTATGGCTACACCTTC.

In nucleotides, the CDR3 is TGTGCCAGCAGCGTAGCCGATAGCGGGAGGTTTCTAAATGAGCAGTTCTTC. This sequence encodes CASSVADSGRFLNEQFF. This chain links TRBV9 with TRBJ2-1; 10 bases match TRBD2. CDR3 size: 17 residues. Trimming took 0 bases from V and 7 from J; bases not matched to a gene: 10. Germline V lookup: CDR1 SGDLS, CDR2 YYNGEE.

The J gene is TRBJ2-7, the V gene TRBV3-1 (or the pseudogene TRBV3-2); 14 nucleotides agree with TRBD2. The J segment lost 9 bases and the V segment lost 1 base, leaving 5 bases of the junction unmatched. The CDR3 is made up of 15 amino acids. The germline V gene encodes CDR1 LGHDT and CDR2 YNNKEL (reference sequence). CDR3 coding DNA: TGTGCCAGCAGCCAAGGACTAGCGGGAGGGCCGGGGCAGTACTTC. It specifies CASSQGLAGGPGQYF.

This clone has a single count. The chain recombines TRBV6-5 with TRBJ1-2; 10 positions agree with TRBD1. The germline CDR1 and CDR2 sequences are MNHEY and SVGAGI. With V trimmed by 6 bases and J by 4 bases, 5 bases remained unmatched. CDR3 length equals 14 residues. The CDR3: CASRLGQGIYGYTF. For the CDR3, the DNA is TGTGCCAGCAGACTGGGACAGGGGATCTATGGCTACACCTTC.

The chain couples TRBV12-3 or TRBV12-4 to TRBJ2-5; no definite D call. Trimming took off 1 base at V and 1 base at J, with 4 bases between the two ends. This CDR3 comprises 13 residues. In DNA, the CDR3 is TGTGCCAGCAGTTTAGGTGTCCAAGAGACCCAGTACTTC. It codes for CASSLGVQETQYF.

The chain recombines TRBV6-1 with TRBJ1-2; D uncertain. The V and J ends lost 2 bases and 4 bases respectively, with 5 bases between them. Germline-derived CDR1 and CDR2 are MNHNS and SASEGT. The CDR3 contains 12 residues. The CDR3 DNA is TGTGCCAGCAGTGAAACGAGCTATGGCTACACCTTC. This encodes CASSETSYGYTF.

The chain recombines TRBV6-5 with TRBJ1-2; D uncertain. The CDR3 is 13 amino acids. Trimming cost V 4 bases and J 7 bases, with 13 bases left between them. Germline loops: CDR1 MNHEY, CDR2 SVGAGI. CDR3 DNA: TGTGCCAGCAGTTCGCCATCTGGTGCTGGCTACACCTTC. Residues: CASSSPSGAGYTF.

V is TRBV9 and J is TRBJ1-2; D is uncertain. The CDR3 length is 12 residues. Per the germline V gene, CDR1 is SGDLS and CDR2 is YYNGEE. Trimming shortened V by 0 bases and J by 8 bases, and 8 bases separated the two germline ends. For the CDR3, the DNA is TGTGCCAGCAGCGTAGATTTAGGGGGCTACACCTTC. Translation gives CASSVDLGGYTF. Supplemented by reference TRBV9 and TRBJ1-2, the full variable domain reads DSGVTQTPKHLITATGQRVTLRCSPRSGDLSVYWYQQSLDQGLQFLIQYYNGEERAKGNILERFSAQQFPDLHSELNLSSLELGDSALYFCASSVDLGGYTFGSGTRLTVV.

The chain couples TRBV4-2 to TRBJ1-6; D perhaps matches TRBD1 (5 bases). The CDR3 is 15 amino acids. CDR1 and CDR2 (germline): LGHNA, YNFKEQ. The ends were cut back, 4 bases at V and 8 bases at J, with 15 bases in the middle. CDR3 bases: TGTGCCAGCAGCCTGAGGGGCCTATGGGATTCACCCCTCCACTTT. Its translation is CASSLRGLWDSPLHF.

V usage is TRBV4-2 and J usage is TRBJ1-5; D unclear. This CDR3 comprises 14 residues. CDR1 and CDR2 (germline): LGHNA, YNFKEQ. V dropped 1 base and J dropped 2 bases, with 6 bases sitting between them. The CDR3 sequence is CASSQAQGNQPQHF. CDR3 bases: TGTGCCAGCAGCCAAGCACAAGGCAATCAGCCCCAGCATTTT.

The chain joins TRBV20-1 to TRBJ1-2, with 9 bases lining up with TRBD1. With V trimmed by 3 bases and J by 7 bases, 9 bases remained unmatched. This CDR3 spans 14 amino acids. Germline CDR1 DFQATT, CDR2 SNEGSKA (reference sequence). This CDR3 is CSASLGTGTGGYTF. CDR3 in DNA: TGCAGTGCTAGTCTCGGGACAGGGACGGGTGGCTACACCTTC.